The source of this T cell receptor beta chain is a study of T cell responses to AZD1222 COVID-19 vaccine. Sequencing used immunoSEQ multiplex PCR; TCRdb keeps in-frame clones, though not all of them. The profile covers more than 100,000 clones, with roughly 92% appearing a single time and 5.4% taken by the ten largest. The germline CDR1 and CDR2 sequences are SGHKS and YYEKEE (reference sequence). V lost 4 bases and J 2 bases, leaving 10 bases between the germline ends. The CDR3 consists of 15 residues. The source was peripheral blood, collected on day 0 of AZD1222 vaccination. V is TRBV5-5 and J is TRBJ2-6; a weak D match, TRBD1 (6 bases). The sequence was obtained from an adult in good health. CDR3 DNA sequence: TGTGCCAGCAGCCCGCCAGGGGCTGGGGCCAACGTCCTGACTTTC. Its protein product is CASSPPGAGANVLTF.